The T cell receptor (beta chain) under discussion was sequenced for a study of T cell changes during pregnancy in multiple sclerosis. V was pared by 6 bases and J by 7 bases, with 7 bases of the junction left unmatched. This CDR3 spans 14 amino acids. In germline, CDR1 is MNHEY, CDR2 SVGAGI. The table came from immunoSEQ multiplex PCR; TCRdb's copy has only in-frame clones and leaves some out. This table holds around 40,000 clones, 85% to 95% found once. This specimen consisted of CD4+ T cells from peripheral blood mononuclear cells, obtained in the third trimester of pregnancy. This TCR came from a female donor with multiple sclerosis, enrolled in a pregnancy study. The chain recombines TRBV6-5 with TRBJ2-1; 9 nucleotides line up with TRBD1. CDR3 in amino acids: CASRPGTGLNEQFF. The CDR3 region has the DNA TGTGCCAGCAGGCCCGGGACAGGGTTGAATGAGCAGTTCTTC.